This T cell receptor (beta chain) was identified during a study of liver allograft versus peripheral blood T cells (dated by TCRdb to 2020 to 2022). Background on the whole study: In liver transplant recipients, the study looked at T cell receptor repertoires in the peripheral blood and set them against the repertoires found within the transplanted livers.

By sample share, this clonotype is medium-sized (0.01 to 0.1%). There is no known antigen for this receptor. Qualities for individual bases were not recorded, and no much larger clone is one base off. General study outcomes and caveats: The T cell receptor repertoires within liver allografts were reported to be different from the T cell receptor repertoires detected in peripheral blood.

As encoded in the germline V gene (reference sequence), CDR1 is LNHDA while CDR2 is SQIVND. From the cysteine up to the phenylalanine, the CDR3 has a length of 11 residues. Only the CDR3 DNA stays, 33 bases, in frame from base 1. V is shortened by 2 bases, J by 4 bases, and the region joining them spans 2 bases. These reads were obtained on an Illumina MiSeq. Through fastp at Q25 and MiXCR, TCRdb rebuilt clones from the public reads, retaining in-frame beta chains. Identical CDR3 proteins give one entry, which carries the most common genes and DNA. The sample includes about 6,600 distinct CDR3 sequences, with 17% observed a single time. The ten largest account for roughly 3% of the sample.

The sequence derives from a human patient who had a liver transplant. Some T cells seen after a transplant may have their origin in the graft donor. The chain joins TRBV19 to TRBJ2-5; the D gene remains uncertain. The DNA is TGTGCCAGTAGTATACGAGAGACCCAGTACTTC. This yields the protein CASSIRETQYF.